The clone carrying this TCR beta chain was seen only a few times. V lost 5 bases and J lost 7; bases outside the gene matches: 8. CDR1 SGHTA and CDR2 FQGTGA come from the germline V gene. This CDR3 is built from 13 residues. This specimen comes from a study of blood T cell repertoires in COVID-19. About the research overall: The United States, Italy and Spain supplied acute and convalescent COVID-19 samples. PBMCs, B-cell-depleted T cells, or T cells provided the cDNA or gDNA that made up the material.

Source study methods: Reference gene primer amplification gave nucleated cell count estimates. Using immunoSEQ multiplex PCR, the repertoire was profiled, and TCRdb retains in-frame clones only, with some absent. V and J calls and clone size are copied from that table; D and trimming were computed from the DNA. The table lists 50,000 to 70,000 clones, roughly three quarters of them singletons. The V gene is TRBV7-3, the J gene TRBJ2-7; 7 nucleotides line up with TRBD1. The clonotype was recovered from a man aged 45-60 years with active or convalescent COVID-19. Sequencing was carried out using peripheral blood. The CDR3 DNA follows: TGTGCCAGCAGCCCCCAGACAGGGCGGGAGCAGTACTTC. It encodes CASSPQTGREQYF.